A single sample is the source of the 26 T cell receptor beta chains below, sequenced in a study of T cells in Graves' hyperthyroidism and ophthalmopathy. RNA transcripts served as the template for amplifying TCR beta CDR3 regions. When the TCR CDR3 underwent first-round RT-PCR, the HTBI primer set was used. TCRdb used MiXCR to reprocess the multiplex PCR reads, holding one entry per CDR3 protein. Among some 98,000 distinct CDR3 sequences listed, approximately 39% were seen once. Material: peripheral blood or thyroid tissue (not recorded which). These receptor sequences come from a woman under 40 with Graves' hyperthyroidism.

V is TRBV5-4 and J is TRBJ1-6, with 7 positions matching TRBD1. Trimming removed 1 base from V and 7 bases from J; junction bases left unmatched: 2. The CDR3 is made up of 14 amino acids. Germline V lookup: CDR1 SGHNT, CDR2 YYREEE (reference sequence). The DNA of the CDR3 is TGTGCCAGCAGCTTGACAGGGGACAATTCACCCCTCCACTTT. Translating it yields CASSLTGDNSPLHF.

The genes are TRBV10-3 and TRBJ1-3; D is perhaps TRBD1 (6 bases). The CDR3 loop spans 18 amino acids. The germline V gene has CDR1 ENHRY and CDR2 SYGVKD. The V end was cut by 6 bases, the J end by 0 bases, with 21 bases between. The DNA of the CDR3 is TGTGCCATCAGGAGCGACAGGTCCACCTCGTTCTCTGGAAACACCATATATTTT. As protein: CAIRSDRSTSFSGNTIYF.

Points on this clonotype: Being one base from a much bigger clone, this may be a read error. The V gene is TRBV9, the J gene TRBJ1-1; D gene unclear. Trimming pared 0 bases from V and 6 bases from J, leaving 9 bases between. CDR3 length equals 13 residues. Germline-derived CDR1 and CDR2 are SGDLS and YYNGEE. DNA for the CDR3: TGTGCCAGCAGCGTAGGACCGGCCTCTGAAGCTTTCTTT. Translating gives CASSVGPASEAFF.

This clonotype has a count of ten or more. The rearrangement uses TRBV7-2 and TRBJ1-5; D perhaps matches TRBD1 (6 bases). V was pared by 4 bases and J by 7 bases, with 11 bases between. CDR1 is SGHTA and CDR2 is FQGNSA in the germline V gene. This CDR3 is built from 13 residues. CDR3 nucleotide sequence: TGTGCCAGCAGCTCCCGGGGGGGCCAGCCCCAGCATTTT. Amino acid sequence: CASSSRGGQPQHF.

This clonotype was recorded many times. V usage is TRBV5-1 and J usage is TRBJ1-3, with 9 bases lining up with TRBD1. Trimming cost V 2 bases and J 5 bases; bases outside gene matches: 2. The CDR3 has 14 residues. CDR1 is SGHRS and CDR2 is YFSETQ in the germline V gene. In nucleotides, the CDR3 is TGCGCCAGCAGCTTACAGGGGGCACGAAACACCATATATTTT. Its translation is CASSLQGARNTIYF.

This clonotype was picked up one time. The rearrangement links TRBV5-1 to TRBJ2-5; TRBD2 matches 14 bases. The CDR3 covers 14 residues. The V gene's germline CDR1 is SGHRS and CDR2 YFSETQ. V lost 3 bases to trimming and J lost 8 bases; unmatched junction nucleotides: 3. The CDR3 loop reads CASSWGLAGETQYF. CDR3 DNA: TGCGCCAGCAGCTGGGGACTAGCGGGAGAAACCCAGTACTTC.

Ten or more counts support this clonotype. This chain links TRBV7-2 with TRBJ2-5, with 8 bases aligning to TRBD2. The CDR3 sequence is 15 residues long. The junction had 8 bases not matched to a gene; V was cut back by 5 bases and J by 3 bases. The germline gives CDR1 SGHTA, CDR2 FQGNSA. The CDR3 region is CASSNGGGGEETQYF. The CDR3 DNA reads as TGTGCCAGCAGCAACGGGGGGGGGGGTGAAGAGACCCAGTACTTC.

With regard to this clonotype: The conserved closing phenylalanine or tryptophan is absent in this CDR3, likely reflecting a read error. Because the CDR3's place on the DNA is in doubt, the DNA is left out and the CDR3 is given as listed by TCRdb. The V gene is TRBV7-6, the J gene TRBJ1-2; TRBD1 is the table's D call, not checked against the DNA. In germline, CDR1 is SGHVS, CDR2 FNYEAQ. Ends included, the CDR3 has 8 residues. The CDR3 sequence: CASSAGQV.

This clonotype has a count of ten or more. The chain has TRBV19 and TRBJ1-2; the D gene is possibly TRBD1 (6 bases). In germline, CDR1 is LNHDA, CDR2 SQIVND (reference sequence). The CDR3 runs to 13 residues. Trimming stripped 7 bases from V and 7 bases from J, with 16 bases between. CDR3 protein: CASNNRALGGYTF. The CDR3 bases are TGTGCCAGTAACAACAGGGCGCTCGGTGGCTACACCTTC.

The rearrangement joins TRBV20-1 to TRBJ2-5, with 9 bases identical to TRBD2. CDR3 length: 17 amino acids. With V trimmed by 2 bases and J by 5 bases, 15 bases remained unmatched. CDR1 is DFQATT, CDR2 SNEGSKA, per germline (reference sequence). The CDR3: CSARSARDSGRRETQYF. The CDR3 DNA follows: TGCAGTGCTAGAAGCGCCCGGGACAGCGGGAGGAGGGAGACCCAGTACTTC.

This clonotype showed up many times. CDR3 loop: CASSPVWDRGQETQYF. In nucleotides, the CDR3 is TGTGCCAGCTCACCTGTTTGGGACAGAGGCCAAGAGACCCAGTACTTC. This chain joins TRBV18 and TRBJ2-5; 7 bases fit TRBD1. V lost 3 bases to trimming and J lost 1 base; unmatched junction nucleotides: 8. The germline V gene has CDR1 KGHSH and CDR2 LQKENI. This CDR3 contains 16 residues.

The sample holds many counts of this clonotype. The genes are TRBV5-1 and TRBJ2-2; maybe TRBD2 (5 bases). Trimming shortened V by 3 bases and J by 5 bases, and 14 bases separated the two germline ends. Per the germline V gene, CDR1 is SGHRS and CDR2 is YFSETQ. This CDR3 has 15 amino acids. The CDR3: CASSWNTDFTGELFF. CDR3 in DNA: TGCGCCAGCAGCTGGAACACGGACTTTACCGGGGAGCTGTTTTTT. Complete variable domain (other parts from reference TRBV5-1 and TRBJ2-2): KAGVTQTPRYLIKTRGQQVTLSCSPISGHRSVSWYQQTPGQGLQFLFEYFSETQRNKGNFPGRFSGRQFSNSRSEMNVSTLELGDSALYLCASSWNTDFTGELFFGEGSRLTVL.

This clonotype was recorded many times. This CDR3 reads CASSLSPYGYTF. For the CDR3, the DNA is TGTGCCAGCAGCCTAAGCCCCTATGGCTACACCTTC. The chain is built from TRBV7-9 and TRBJ1-2, with D unresolved. The CDR3 contains 12 residues. CDR1 and CDR2 (germline): SEHNR, FQNEAQ (reference sequence). The V end was cut by 5 bases, the J end by 4 bases, with 8 bases between.

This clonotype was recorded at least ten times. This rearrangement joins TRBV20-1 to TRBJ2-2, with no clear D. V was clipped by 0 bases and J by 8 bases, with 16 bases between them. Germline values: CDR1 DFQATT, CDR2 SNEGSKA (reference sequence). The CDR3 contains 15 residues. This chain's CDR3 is CSARDLRAPGGELFF. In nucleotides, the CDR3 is TGCAGTGCTAGAGACCTCCGGGCTCCCGGAGGGGAGCTGTTTTTT.

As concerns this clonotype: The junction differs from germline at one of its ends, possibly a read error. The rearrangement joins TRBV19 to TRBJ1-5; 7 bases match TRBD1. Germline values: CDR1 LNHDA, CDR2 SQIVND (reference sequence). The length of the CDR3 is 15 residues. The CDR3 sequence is CVSTYTGTVRQPRHF. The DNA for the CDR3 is TGTGTCAGTACCTATACGGGGACAGTAAGACAGCCCCGGCATTTT.

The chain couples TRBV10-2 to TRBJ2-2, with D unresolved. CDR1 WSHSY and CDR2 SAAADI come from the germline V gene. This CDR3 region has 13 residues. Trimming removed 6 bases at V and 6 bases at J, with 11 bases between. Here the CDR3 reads CASRSEAAGELFF. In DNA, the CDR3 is TGCGCCAGCAGGAGCGAGGCGGCCGGGGAGCTGTTTTTT.

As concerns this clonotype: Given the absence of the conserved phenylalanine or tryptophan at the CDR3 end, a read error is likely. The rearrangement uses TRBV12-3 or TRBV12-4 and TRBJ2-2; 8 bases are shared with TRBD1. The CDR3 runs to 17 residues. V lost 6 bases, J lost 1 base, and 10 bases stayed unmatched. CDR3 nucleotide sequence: TGTGCCAGCAGCTTCGGCAGGGGGCCCAAGAACACCGGGGAGCTGTTTCTT. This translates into CASSFGRGPKNTGELFL.

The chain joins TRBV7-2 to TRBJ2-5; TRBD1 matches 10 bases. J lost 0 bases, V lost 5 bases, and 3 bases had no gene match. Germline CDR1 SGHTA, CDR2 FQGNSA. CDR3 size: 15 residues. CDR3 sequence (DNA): TGTGCCAGCAGCCGCGGGACAGGGGACCAAGAGACCCAGTACTTC. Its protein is CASSRGTGDQETQYF.

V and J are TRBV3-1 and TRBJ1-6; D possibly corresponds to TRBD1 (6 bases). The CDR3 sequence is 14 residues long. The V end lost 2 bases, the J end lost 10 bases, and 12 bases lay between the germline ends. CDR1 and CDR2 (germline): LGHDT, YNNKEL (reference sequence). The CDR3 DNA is TGTGCCAGCAGCCAACAGGGGACCGAATCACCCCTCCACTTT. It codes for CASSQQGTESPLHF.

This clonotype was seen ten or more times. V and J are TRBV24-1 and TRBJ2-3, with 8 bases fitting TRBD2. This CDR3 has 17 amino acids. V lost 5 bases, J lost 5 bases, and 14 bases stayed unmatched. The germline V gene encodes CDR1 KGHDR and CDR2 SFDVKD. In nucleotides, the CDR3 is TGTGCCACCAGTGGCCTTGTCGGCGGGGGGCCTAGAGATACGCAGTATTTT. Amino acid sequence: CATSGLVGGGPRDTQYF.

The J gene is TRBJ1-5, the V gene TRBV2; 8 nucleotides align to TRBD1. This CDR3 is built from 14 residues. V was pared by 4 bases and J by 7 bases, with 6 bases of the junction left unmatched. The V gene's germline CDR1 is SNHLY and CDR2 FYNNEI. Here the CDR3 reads CASSAGGAGQPQHF. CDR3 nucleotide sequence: TGTGCCAGCAGTGCAGGGGGCGCCGGGCAGCCCCAGCATTTT. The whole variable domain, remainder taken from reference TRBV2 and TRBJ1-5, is EPEVTQTPSHQVTQMGQEVILRCVPISNHLYFYWYRQILGQKVEFLVSFYNNEISEKSEIFDDQFSVERPDGSNFTLKIRSTKLEDSAMYFCASSAGGAGQPQHFGDGTRLSIL.

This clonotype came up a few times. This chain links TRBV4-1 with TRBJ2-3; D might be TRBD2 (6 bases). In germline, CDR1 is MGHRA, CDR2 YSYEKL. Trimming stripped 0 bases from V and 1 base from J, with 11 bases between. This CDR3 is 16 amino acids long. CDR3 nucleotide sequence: TGCGCCAGCAGCCAAGAGGGGGGTTCCCGCACAGATACGCAGTATTTT. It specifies CASSQEGGSRTDTQYF.

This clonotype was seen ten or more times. The CDR3 region has the DNA TGTGCCAGCAAGTCGGCAGATTACAATCAGCCCCAGCATTTT. Translated: CASKSADYNQPQHF. V usage is TRBV6-5 and J usage is TRBJ1-5; no definite D call. Deletions cut 7 bases from V and 3 bases from J, with 13 bases between. The CDR3 totals 14 residues. CDR1 and CDR2 from the germline V gene are MNHEY and SVGAGI.

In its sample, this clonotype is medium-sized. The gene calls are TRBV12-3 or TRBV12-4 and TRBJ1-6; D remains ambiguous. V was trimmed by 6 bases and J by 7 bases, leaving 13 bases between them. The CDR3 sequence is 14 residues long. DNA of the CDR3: TGTGCCAGCAGCCCCTTTCTACGGAATTCACCCCTCCACTTT. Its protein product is CASSPFLRNSPLHF.

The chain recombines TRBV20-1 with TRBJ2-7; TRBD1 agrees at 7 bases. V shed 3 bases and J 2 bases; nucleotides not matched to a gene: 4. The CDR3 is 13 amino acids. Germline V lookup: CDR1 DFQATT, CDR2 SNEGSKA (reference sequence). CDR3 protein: CSASPGQPYEQYF. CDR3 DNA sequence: TGCAGTGCTAGCCCGGGACAGCCCTACGAGCAGTACTTC.

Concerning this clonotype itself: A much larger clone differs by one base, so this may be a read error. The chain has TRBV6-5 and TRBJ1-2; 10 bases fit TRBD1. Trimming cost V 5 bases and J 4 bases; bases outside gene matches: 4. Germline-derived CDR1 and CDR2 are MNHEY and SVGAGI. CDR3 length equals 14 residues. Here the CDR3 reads CASSLGQGTYGYTF. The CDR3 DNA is TGTGCCAGCAGTCTGGGACAGGGGACCTATGGCTACACCTTC.